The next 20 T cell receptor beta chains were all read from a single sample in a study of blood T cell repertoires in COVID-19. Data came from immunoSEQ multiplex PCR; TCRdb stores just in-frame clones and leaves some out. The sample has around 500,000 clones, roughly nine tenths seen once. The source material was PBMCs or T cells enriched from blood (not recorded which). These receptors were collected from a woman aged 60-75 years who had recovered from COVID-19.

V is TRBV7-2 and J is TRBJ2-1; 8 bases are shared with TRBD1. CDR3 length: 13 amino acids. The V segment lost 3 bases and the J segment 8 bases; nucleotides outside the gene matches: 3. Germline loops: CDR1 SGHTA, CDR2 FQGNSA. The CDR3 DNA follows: TGTGCCAGCAGCTTTCAGGGGGCGTATGAGCAGTTCTTC. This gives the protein CASSFQGAYEQFF.

As DNA, the CDR3 is TGTGCCAGCACCCCTAATGAGGTGAACACTGAAGCTTTCTTT. Translated, it gives CASTPNEVNTEAFF. The rearrangement uses TRBV2 and TRBJ1-1; no clear D gene. The CDR3 spans 14 residues. Per the germline V gene, CDR1 is SNHLY and CDR2 is FYNNEI. V was shortened by 7 bases and J by 0 bases, with 12 bases between the two germline ends.

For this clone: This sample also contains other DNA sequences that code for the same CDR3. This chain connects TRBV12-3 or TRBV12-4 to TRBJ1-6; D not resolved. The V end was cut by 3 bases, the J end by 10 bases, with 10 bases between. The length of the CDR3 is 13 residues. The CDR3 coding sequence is TGTGCCAGCAGTTTGGGAGGGAGATCACCCCTCCACTTT. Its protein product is CASSLGGRSPLHF.

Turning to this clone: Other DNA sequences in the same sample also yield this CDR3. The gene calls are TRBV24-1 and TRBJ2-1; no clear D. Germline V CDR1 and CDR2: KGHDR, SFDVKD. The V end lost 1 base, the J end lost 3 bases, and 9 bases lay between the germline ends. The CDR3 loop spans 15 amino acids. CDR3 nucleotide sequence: TGTGCCACCAGTGATTTAGGCGGAAGCTACAATGAGCAGTTCTTC. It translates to CATSDLGGSYNEQFF.

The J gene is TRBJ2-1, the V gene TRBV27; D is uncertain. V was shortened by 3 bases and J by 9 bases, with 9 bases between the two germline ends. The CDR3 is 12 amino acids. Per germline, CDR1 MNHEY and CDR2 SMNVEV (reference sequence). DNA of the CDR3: TGTGCCAGCAGTTTGCAGGTCGGTGAGCAGTTCTTC. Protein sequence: CASSLQVGEQFF.

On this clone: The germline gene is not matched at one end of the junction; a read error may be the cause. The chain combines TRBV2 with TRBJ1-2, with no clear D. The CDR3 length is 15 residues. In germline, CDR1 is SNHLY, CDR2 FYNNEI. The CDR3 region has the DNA TGTGCCAGCCGTGATCCTGACCAGGCCTATTATGGCTACACCTTC. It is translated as CASRDPDQAYYGYTF. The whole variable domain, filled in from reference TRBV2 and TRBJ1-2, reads EPEVTQTPSHQVTQMGQEVILRCVPISNHLYFYWYRQILGQKVEFLVSFYNNEISEKSEIFDDQFSVERPDGSNFTLKIRSTKLEDSAMYFCASRDPDQAYYGYTFGSGTRLTVV.

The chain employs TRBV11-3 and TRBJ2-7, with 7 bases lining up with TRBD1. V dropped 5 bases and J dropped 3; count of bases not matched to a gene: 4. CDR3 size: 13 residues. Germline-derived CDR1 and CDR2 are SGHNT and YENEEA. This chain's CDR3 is CASSAAGGYEQYF. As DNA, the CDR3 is TGTGCCAGCAGCGCCGCAGGGGGCTACGAGCAGTACTTC.

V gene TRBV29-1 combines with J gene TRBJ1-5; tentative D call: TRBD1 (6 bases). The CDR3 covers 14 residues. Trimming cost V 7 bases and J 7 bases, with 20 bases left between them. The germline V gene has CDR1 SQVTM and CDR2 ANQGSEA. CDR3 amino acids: CSAVVQGYGQPQHF. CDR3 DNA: TGCAGCGCTGTAGTACAGGGATACGGGCAGCCCCAGCATTTT.

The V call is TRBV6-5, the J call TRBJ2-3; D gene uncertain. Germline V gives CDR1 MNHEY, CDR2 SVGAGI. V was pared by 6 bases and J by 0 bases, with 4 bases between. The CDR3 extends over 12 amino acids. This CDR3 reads CASRTSTDTQYF. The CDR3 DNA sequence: TGTGCCAGCAGGACTAGCACAGATACGCAGTATTTT.

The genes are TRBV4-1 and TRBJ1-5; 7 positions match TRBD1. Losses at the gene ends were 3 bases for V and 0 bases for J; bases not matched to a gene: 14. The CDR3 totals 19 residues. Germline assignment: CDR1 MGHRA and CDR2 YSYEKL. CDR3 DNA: TGCGCCAGCAGCCAGACTCCCGAGACAGGGCTTTATAGCAATCAGCCCCAGCATTTT. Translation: CASSQTPETGLYSNQPQHF.

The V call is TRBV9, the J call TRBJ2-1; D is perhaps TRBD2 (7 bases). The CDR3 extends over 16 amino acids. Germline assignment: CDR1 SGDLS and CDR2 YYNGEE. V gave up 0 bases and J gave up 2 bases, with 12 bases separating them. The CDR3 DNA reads TGTGCCAGCAGCGTAGAAGGGCGGGGGCCCTACAATGAGCAGTTCTTC. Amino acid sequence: CASSVEGRGPYNEQFF.

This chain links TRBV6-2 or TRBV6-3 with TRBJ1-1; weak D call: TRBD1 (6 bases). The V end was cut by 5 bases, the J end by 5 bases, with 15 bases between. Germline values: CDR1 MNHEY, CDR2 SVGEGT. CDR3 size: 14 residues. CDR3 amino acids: CASSLQGTLTEAFF. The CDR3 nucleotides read TGTGCCAGCAGTCTACAGGGTACGCTGACTGAAGCTTTCTTT.

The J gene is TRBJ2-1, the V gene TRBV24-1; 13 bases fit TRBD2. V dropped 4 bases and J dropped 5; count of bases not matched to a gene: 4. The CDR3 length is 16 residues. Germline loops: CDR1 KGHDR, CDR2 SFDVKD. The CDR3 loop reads CATSEMGLAGHNEQFF. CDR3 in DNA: TGTGCCACCAGTGAGATGGGACTAGCGGGGCACAATGAGCAGTTCTTC.

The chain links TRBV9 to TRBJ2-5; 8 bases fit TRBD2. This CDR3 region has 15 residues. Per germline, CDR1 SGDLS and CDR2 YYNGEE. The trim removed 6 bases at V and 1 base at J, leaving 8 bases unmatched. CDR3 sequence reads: CASTESGGAQETQYF. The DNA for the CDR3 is TGTGCCAGCACCGAATCCGGGGGGGCCCAAGAGACCCAGTACTTC.

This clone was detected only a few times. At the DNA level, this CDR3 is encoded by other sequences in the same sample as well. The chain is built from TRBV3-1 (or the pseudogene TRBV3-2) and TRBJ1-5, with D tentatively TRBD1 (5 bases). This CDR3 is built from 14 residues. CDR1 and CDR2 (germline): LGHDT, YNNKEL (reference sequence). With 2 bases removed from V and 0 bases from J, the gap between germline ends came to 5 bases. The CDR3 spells CASSQQGSNQPQHF. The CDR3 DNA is TGTGCCAGCAGCCAACAGGGTAGCAATCAGCCCCAGCATTTT.

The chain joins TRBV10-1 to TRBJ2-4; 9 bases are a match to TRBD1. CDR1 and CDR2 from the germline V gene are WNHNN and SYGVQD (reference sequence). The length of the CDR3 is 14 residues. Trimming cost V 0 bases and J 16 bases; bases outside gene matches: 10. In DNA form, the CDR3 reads TGCGCCAGCAGTGAGTCTCGGGACAGGGTGAATGTTTACTTC. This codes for CASSESRDRVNVYF.

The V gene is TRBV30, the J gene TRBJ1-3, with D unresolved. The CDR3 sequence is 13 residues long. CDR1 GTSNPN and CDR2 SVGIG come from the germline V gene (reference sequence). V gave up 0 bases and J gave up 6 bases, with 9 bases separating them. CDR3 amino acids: CAWSVGLENTIYF. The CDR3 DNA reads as TGTGCCTGGAGTGTAGGACTGGAAAACACCATATATTTT. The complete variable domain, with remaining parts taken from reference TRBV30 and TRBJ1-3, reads SQTIHQWPATLVQPVGSPLSLECTVEGTSNPNLYWYRQAAGRGLQLLFYSVGIGQISSEVPQNLSASRPQDRQFILSSKKLLLSDSGFYLCAWSVGLENTIYFGEGSWLTVV.

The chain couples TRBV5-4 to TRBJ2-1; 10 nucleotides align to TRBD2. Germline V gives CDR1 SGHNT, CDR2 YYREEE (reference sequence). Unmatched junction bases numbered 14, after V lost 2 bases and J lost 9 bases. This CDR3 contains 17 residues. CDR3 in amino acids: CASSLMSGTSDLVEQFF. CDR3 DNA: TGTGCCAGCAGCTTAATGTCCGGGACTAGCGACCTCGTTGAGCAGTTCTTC.

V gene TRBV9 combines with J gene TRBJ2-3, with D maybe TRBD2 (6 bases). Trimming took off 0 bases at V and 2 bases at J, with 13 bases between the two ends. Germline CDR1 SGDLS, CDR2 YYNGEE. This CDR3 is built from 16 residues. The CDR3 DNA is TGTGCCAGCAGCGTAGGAGCGGGCGATTCCACAGATACGCAGTATTTT. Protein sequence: CASSVGAGDSTDTQYF.

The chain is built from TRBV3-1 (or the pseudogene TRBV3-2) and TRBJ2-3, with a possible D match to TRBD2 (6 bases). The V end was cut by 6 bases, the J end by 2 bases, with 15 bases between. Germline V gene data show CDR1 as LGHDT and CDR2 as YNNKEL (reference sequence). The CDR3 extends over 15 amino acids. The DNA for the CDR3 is TGTGCCAGCAGTGGGAGGACGCCATACACAGATACGCAGTATTTT. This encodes CASSGRTPYTDTQYF.